This paragraph reports one TCR beta chain. Amplification by 5'RACE using constant-segment primers produced TCR alpha and TCR beta cDNA libraries that carried sample barcodes and UMIs. TCRdb independently ran MiXCR on the 5' RACE reads; one entry per CDR3 protein. The profile shows approximately 430,000 distinct CDR3 sequences, 20% to 30% of them singletons. The V end lost 5 bases, the J end lost 5 bases, and 9 bases lay between the germline ends. This CDR3 is 12 amino acids long. Germline V CDR1 and CDR2: SEHNR, FQNEAQ (reference sequence). The sample comes from a study of T-cell memory formation after mild COVID-19.

J is TRBJ2-5 and V is TRBV7-9; D gene uncertain. The source of this sequence is an adult woman who had mild COVID-19 (a few samples of this study predate the infection). Cell type and time point are not known. The sequencing input was PBMCs or a T cell subset sorted from them (not recorded which). The CDR3 DNA sequence: TGTGCCAGCAGCGAGAGGCGGGAGACCCAGTACTTC. It yields the protein CASSERRETQYF.